The 7 T cell receptor beta chains below were found in one sample sequenced in a study of beta chain features in type 1 diabetes. What was sequenced were expressed TCRB transcripts, since all of the isolated RNA had been reverse transcribed. Assay used: immunoSEQ multiplex PCR; TCRdb lists only in-frame clones, some missing. Found here are under 450,000 clones, 14% of them singletons; the top ten hold 0.035% to 0.04%. The sequenced material came from naive CD4+ T cells from blood. The receptors originated from a man aged 25 to 45 in good health.

The V call is TRBV20-1, the J call TRBJ2-7; D call uncertain. V was clipped by 3 bases and J by 5 bases, with 8 bases between them. The germline gives CDR1 DFQATT, CDR2 SNEGSKA (reference sequence). This CDR3 has 11 amino acids. The CDR3 sequence: CSASLSDEQYF. The CDR3 nucleotides are TGCAGTGCTAGTCTCTCGGACGAGCAGTACTTC.

The gene calls are TRBV5-4 and TRBJ2-2; 7 bases are shared with TRBD2. Trimming removed 4 bases from V and 2 bases from J; junction bases left unmatched: 8. The germline V gene encodes CDR1 SGHNT and CDR2 YYREEE (reference sequence). CDR3 length: 16 residues. The DNA of the CDR3 is TGTGCCAGCAGCCAGCACGGGGGGAATAACACCGGGGAGCTGTTTTTT. It translates to CASSQHGGNNTGELFF. Combining the CDR3 with reference TRBV5-4 and TRBJ2-2 gives the whole variable domain ETGVTQSPTHLIKTRGQQVTLRCSSQSGHNTVSWYQQALGQGPQFIFQYYREEENGRGNFPPRFSGLQFPNYSSELNVNALELDDSALYLCASSQHGGNNTGELFFGEGSRLTVL.

This clone has just a few counts. The CDR3 region is CASSQEGQVYGYTF. CDR3 bases: TGTGCCAGCAGCCAAGAGGGACAGGTCTATGGCTACACCTTC. The chain employs TRBV4-2 and TRBJ1-2; 8 bases line up with TRBD1. After removal of 0 bases from V and 4 bases from J, the junction contained 1 base not matched to a gene. The CDR3 sequence is 14 residues long. Germline V gene data show CDR1 as LGHNA and CDR2 as YNFKEQ.

V and J are TRBV6-6 and TRBJ2-3, with D unresolved. The CDR3 spans 14 residues. The V end was cut by 5 bases, the J end by 0 bases, with 9 bases between. Germline CDR1 MNHNY, CDR2 SVGAGI (reference sequence). The CDR3 sequence: CASSAGRSTDTQYF. CDR3 coding DNA: TGTGCCAGCAGTGCTGGACGTAGCACAGATACGCAGTATTTT.

This clone was found a few times. The rearrangement uses TRBV11-3 and TRBJ1-1; the D is unclear. V was pared by 0 bases and J by 0 bases, with 8 bases between. This CDR3 has 15 residues. Germline assignment: CDR1 SGHNT and CDR2 YENEEA. The chain's CDR3 is CASSLDRTMNTEAFF. CDR3 bases: TGTGCCAGCAGCTTAGACAGGACCATGAACACTGAAGCTTTCTTT.

This clone was counted a few times. The chain joins TRBV4-2 to TRBJ2-1, with D uncertain. This CDR3 has 13 residues. V dropped 6 bases and J dropped 7 bases, with 13 bases sitting between them. The germline gives CDR1 LGHNA, CDR2 YNFKEQ. CDR3: CASRVVGTNEQFF. The CDR3 nucleotides are TGTGCCAGCAGGGTTGTCGGTACTAATGAGCAGTTCTTC.

The chain joins TRBV19 to TRBJ2-5, with unresolved D. The CDR3 runs 15 residues. V shed 4 bases and J shed 5 bases, with 17 bases lying between them. Germline CDR1 is LNHDA and CDR2 is SQIVND (reference sequence). Here the CDR3 reads CASSTGSILRETQYF. Here the CDR3 DNA reads TGTGCCAGTAGTACCGGGTCCATACTTAGGGAGACCCAGTACTTC.